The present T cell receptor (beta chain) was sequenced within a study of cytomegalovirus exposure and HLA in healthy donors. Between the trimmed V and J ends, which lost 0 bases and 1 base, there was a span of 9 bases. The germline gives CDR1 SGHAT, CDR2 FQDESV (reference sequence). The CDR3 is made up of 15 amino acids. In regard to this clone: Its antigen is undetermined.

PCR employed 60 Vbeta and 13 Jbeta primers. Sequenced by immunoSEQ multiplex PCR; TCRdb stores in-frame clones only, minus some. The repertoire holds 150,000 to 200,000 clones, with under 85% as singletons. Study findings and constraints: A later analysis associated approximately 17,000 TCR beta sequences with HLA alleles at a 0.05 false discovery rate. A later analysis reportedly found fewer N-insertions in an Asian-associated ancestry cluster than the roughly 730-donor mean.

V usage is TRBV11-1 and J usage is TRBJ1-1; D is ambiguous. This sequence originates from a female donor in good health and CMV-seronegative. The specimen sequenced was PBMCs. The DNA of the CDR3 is TGTGCCAGCAGCTTAGCGGGGAGGTCGAACACTGAAGCTTTCTTT. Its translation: CASSLAGRSNTEAFF.